The present T cell receptor (beta chain) was sequenced within a study of T cells in Graves' hyperthyroidism and ophthalmopathy. Overall study results and limits: Also found in blood were most expanded thyroid clonotypes above 0.001.

This clonotype came up many times. What it recognizes is unknown. RNA transcripts yielded amplified TCR beta CDR3 regions. With the HTBI primer set, the TCR CDR3 went through a first round of RT-PCR. MiXCR, run by TCRdb on the multiplex PCR reads, gives a single entry per CDR3 protein. The sample has 500,000 to 650,000 distinct CDR3 sequences, 40% to 55% seen once. Germline CDR1 SGHVS, CDR2 FQNEAQ. The V end was cut by 1 base, the J end by 12 bases, with 9 bases between. This CDR3 is built from 11 residues. The receptor comes from an adult woman with Graves' disease, either hyperthyroidism or ophthalmopathy (not recorded which). The specimen was peripheral blood or thyroid tissue (not recorded which). The chain carries TRBV7-8 and TRBJ1-2; no reliable D call. CDR3 protein: CASSLGGVNTF. The CDR3 region has the DNA TGTGCCAGCAGCTTAGGCGGGGTAAACACCTTC. Together with reference TRBV7-8 and TRBJ1-2, the CDR3 gives the full variable domain: GAGVSQSPRYKVAKRGQDVALRCDPISGHVSLFWYQQALGQGPEFLTYFQNEAQLDKSGLPSDRFFAERPEGSVSTLKIQRTQQEDSAVYLCASSLGGVNTFGSGTRLTVV.